The entry below describes one TCR beta chain. The CDR3 loop spans 16 amino acids. Germline-derived CDR1 and CDR2 are LGHNA and YNFKEQ. V was pared by 0 bases and J by 11 bases, with 20 bases between. This specimen belongs to a study of OX40 agonist ivuxolimab in advanced cancers. Profiling relied on immunoSEQ multiplex PCR, and the TCRdb table lists in-frame clones only, not all of them. The table shows 50,000 to 70,000 clones, with 84% occurring only once. The chain carries TRBV4-2 and TRBJ1-5; D might be TRBD1 (5 bases). The sequencing here drew on CD4+ or CD8+ T cells sorted from blood, taken in a trial of the OX40 agonist ivuxolimab. The TCR originated in an adult with an advanced solid tumor such as melanoma, head and neck, liver or kidney cancer. The CDR3: CASSQDPPGPSSAQHF. The CDR3 region has the DNA TGTGCCAGCAGCCAAGATCCCCCGGGACCTTCGAGCGCCCAGCATTTT.